A selection of T cell receptor beta chains follows, all from one sample in a study of T-cell reconstitution after alpha-beta-depleted transplantation in children. Each CDR3 protein gets one entry after TCRdb re-called the PCR reads with MiXCR. Of fewer than 550,000 distinct CDR3 sequences in the sample, around 10% were seen once. This sample comprised PBMCs, mostly from graft donor cells, obtained 180 days after TCRalphabeta/CD19-depleted stem cell transplant. These receptors all stem from a female patient younger than 10 who had a stem cell transplant for aplastic anemia, so the T cells may come from the graft donor. Each CDR3 is given without its conserved first and last residue.

length | V | CDR3
13 | TRBV7-9 | ASSLHDSGFGELF
12 | TRBV7-8 | ASRLGTAQETQY
10 | TRBV28 | ASRDRSTPLH
11 | TRBV20-1 | SARVPLLSEQF
13 | TRBV5-6 | ASSYTGGAGQPQH
10 | TRBV20-1 | SASKVNTEAF
12 | TRBV7-2 | ASSRDILFYEQY
14 | TRBV7-6 | ASSLVSGGSRETQY
15 | TRBV4-3 | ASSHGLAGGGRNEQF
14 | TRBV4-3 | ASSQETGGGTDTQY
13 | TRBV9 | ASSVEQGAGEKLF
14 | TRBV14 | ASSQDKDPPANEQF
11 | TRBV7-3 | ASSVDRDHEQF
13 | TRBV5-1 | ASSLGVSQTYEQY
12 | TRBV5-5 | ASSWTEYSYEQY
10 | TRBV6-1 | ASRRGNEKLF
15 | TRBV20-1 | SAREDTWDRGRDTQY
16 | TRBV12-3/TRBV12-4 | ASSLVVGQGYSNQPQH
12 | TRBV7-8 | ASSSTGPFQPQH
13 | TRBV30 | ATDPKGQRNTEAF
12 | TRBV7-2 | ASSPRAANEKLF
13 | TRBV20-1 | SAQYRGERNTEAF
10 | TRBV7-2 | ASSESGQPQH
13 | TRBV12-3/TRBV12-4 | ASRKGQGRADTQY
10 | TRBV5-6 | ASSLVPLEQY
14 | TRBV12-3/TRBV12-4 | ASTCPWGVCTDTQY
11 | TRBV12-3/TRBV12-4 | ASRASGSHEQY
13 | TRBV7-8 | ASSRLAGKGVEQY